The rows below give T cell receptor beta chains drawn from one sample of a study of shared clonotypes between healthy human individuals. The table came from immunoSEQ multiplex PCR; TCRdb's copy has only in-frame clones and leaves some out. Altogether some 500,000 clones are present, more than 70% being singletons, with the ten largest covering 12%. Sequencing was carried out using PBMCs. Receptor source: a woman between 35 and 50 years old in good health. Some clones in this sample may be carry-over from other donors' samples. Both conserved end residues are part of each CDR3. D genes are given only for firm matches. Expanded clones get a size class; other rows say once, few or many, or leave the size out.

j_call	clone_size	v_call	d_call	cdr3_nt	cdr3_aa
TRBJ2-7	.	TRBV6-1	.	TGTGCCAGCAGCGTAGGGCTAGCCTACGAGCAGTACTTC	CASSVGLAYEQYF
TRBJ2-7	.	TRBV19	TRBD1	TGTGCCAGTAGACAGCTCGACCGGGACAGGGGCGAGCAGTACTTC	CASRQLDRDRGEQYF
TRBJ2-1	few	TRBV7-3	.	TGTGCCAGCAGCTTAACGGGAGGCTACAATGAGCAGTTCTTC	CASSLTGGYNEQFF
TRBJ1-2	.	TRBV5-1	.	TGCGCCAGCAGCTTGGAGACACCTAACTATGGCTACACCTTC	CASSLETPNYGYTF
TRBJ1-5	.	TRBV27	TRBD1	TGTGCCAGCAGTTTACGGCAGGGGGGCTATAGCAATCAGCCCCAGCATTTT	CASSLRQGGYSNQPQHF
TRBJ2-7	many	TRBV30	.	TGTGCCTTTCGAGGGAGTGCCAACTACGAGCAGTACTTC	CAFRGSANYEQYF
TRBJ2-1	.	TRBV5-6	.	TGTGCCAGCAGCGGGGGACGGTCCTACAATGAGCAGTTCTTC	CASSGGRSYNEQFF
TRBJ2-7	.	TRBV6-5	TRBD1	TGTGCCAGCAGTTACGGGACAGGGAGCGAGCAGTACTTC	CASSYGTGSEQYF
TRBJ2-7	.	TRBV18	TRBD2	TGTGCCAGCTCACCACGTACTAGCGGACTGATGGTCGAGCAGTACTTC	CASSPRTSGLMVEQYF
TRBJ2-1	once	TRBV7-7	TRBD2	TGTGCCAGCAGCTTAGTGGCGGGAGGGATCAATGAGCAGTTCTTC	CASSLVAGGINEQFF
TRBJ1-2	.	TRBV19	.	TGTGCCAGTAGTTTCTCTAACTATGGCTACACCTTC	CASSFSNYGYTF
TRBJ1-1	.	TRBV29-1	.	TGCAGCGTTGGAGGGGTGGGGAACACTGAAGCTTTCTTT	CSVGGVGNTEAFF
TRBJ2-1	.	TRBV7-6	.	TGTGCCAGCAGCTTAGTGGTTAGCGGCTACAATGAGCAGTTCTTC	CASSLVVSGYNEQFF
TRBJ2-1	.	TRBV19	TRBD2	TGTGCCAGTAGTATAGCCGGGACTAGCGGGAGTTATGAGCAGTTCTTC	CASSIAGTSGSYEQFF
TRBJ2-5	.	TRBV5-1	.	TGCGCCAGCAGCTTGGATCAAGAGACCCAGTACTTC	CASSLDQETQYF
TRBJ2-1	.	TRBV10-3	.	TGTGCCATCAGTGAATCAGAGGGCGGGACAACCAATGAGCAGTTCTTC	CAISESEGGTTNEQFF
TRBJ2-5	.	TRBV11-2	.	TGTGCCAGCAGCTCCCGACTAGTTGCAGAGACCCAGTACTTC	CASSSRLVAETQYF
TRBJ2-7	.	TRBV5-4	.	TGTGCCAGCAGCTTTAGCGGACCCGAACCGTACGAGCAGTACTTC	CASSFSGPEPYEQYF
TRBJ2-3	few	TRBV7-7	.	TGTGCTAGCAGCTCTAGCGGCACAGATACGCAGTATTTT	CASSSSGTDTQYF
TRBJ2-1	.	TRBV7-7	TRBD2	TGTGCTAGCAGCTTAGAGGCTGCGGGAGGGGTAGGCGAGCAGTTCTTC	CASSLEAAGGVGEQFF
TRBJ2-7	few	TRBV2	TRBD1	TGTGCCAGCAGTGAAGGGACAGGGATGGCCGAGCAGTACTTC	CASSEGTGMAEQYF
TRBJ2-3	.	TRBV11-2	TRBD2	TGTGCCAGCAGCCTTGGACTAGCGGGGGGCACAGATACGCAGTATTTT	CASSLGLAGGTDTQYF
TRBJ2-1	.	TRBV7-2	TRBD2	TGTGCCAGCAGCCTCAGCGGGAGGGTGATCAATGAGCAGTTCTTC	CASSLSGRVINEQFF
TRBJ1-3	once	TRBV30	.	TGTGCCTGCCACCGCGGCTCTGGAAACACCATGTATTTT	CACHRGSGNTMYF
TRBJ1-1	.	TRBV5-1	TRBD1	TGCGCCAGCAGCTTGGTGGGACAGACGAACACTGAAGCTTTCTTT	CASSLVGQTNTEAFF
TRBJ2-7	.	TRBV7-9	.	TGTGCCAGCAGCCCGGACGGTTCCTACGAGCAGTACTTC	CASSPDGSYEQYF
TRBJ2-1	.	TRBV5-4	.	TGTGCCAGCAGCACCCTAGCTAGCAATGAGCAGTTCTTC	CASSTLASNEQFF
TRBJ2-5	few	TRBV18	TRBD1	TGTGCCAGCTCACCAGGGACAGGGGAAGAGACCCAGTACTTC	CASSPGTGEETQYF
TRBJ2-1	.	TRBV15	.	TGTGCCACCCGTACTGGGGTTAACAATGAGCAGTTCTTC	CATRTGVNNEQFF
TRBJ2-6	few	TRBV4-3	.	TGCGCCAGCAGCCAAGCCCCAGAAAGCTCTGGGGCCAACGTCCTGACTTTC	CASSQAPESSGANVLTF
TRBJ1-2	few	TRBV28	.	TGTGCCAGCAGGGGAGCTAACTATGGCTACACCTTC	CASRGANYGYTF
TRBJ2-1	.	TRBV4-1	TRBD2	TGCGCCAGCAACAAGCAAATTGGGAGGGCCAACAATGAGCAGTTCTTC	CASNKQIGRANNEQFF
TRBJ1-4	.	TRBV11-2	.	TGTGCCAGCAGCCAGGGGCCAAATGAAAAACTGTTTTTT	CASSQGPNEKLFF